The next 6 T cell receptor beta chains were all read from a single sample in a study of neurological immune-mediated disorders. TCRdb analysed the 5' RACE reads with MiXCR anew, one entry per CDR3 protein. The sample has tens of thousands of distinct CDR3 sequences, around 6.8% seen once. The sequenced material came from PBMCs. All receptors come from a woman aged 40-49 years in good health.

This clonotype was observed many times. This rearrangement joins TRBV25-1 to TRBJ2-2; a possible D gene is TRBD2 (7 bases). Deletions cut 2 bases from V and 5 bases from J, with 12 bases between. CDR1 and CDR2 from the germline V gene are MGHDK and SYGVNS. The length of the CDR3 is 15 residues. DNA for the CDR3: TGTGCCAGCAGTGAAGCCAGGGGAGGGACCGGGGAGCTGTTTTTT. As protein: CASSEARGGTGELFF.

There are many counts of this clonotype. V gene TRBV6-5 combines with J gene TRBJ1-2; D is perhaps TRBD1 (6 bases). The CDR3 is 16 amino acids. Trimming removed 5 bases at V and 6 bases at J, with 22 bases between. Germline-derived CDR1 and CDR2 are MNHEY and SVGAGI. The CDR3 loop is CASSPPPGHISNGYTF. In DNA, the CDR3 is TGTGCCAGCAGTCCGCCCCCGGGACATATAAGTAATGGCTACACCTTC.

This clonotype has just a few counts. A much larger clone differs by one base, so this may be a read error. The CDR3 region is CASSWDRLAKYF. CDR3 DNA: TGTGCCAGCAGTTGGGACAGGCTGGCCAAGTACTTC. This chain links TRBV28 with TRBJ2-5; TRBD1 aligns across 8 bases. CDR1 and CDR2 (germline): MDHEN, SYDVKM. This CDR3 contains 12 residues. The V gene end was trimmed by 4 bases and the J gene end by 12 bases; junction bases not matched to a gene: 7.

This clonotype showed up many times. The chain employs TRBV6-1 and TRBJ1-1; 9 bases match TRBD1. The CDR3 runs to 15 residues. V shed 1 base and J 4 bases; nucleotides not matched to a gene: 4. The germline V gene encodes CDR1 MNHNS and CDR2 SASEGT. This CDR3 is CASSEDRGRGTEAFF. The CDR3 DNA is TGTGCCAGCAGTGAAGACAGGGGGCGCGGCACTGAAGCTTTCTTT.

This clonotype has at least ten counts. This chain uses TRBV24-1 with TRBJ2-3, with no clear D. The germline V and J ends were trimmed by 1 base and 0 bases, with 7 bases remaining between them. This CDR3 has 15 amino acids. Germline CDR1 is KGHDR and CDR2 is SFDVKD. The CDR3 loop is CATSDFAASTDTQYF. In DNA, the CDR3 is TGTGCCACCAGTGATTTCGCTGCTAGCACAGATACGCAGTATTTT.

This clonotype was observed many times. The chain carries TRBV15 and TRBJ2-3; D may correspond to TRBD1 or TRBD2 (5 bases each). Germline lookup yields CDR1 LNHNV and CDR2 YYDKDF (reference sequence). The V end lost 0 bases, the J end lost 2 bases, and 9 bases lay between the germline ends. This CDR3 is built from 15 residues. CDR3 residues: CATSRDGDPTDTQYF. CDR3 in DNA: TGTGCCACCAGCAGAGATGGGGACCCCACAGATACGCAGTATTTT.